The clone carrying this TCR beta chain has a handful of counts. Authors' data handling: The authors estimated nucleated cell counts from reference gene primer amplification. This table comes from immunoSEQ multiplex PCR, and its TCRdb copy is limited to in-frame clones, with some not included. The D gene and trimming were derived from the DNA, and the V and J assignments and clone size from that table. The data hold 300,000 to 400,000 clones, with 65% to 90% observed a single time. These data are taken from a study of blood T cell repertoires in COVID-19. Study summary: T cells, B-cell-depleted T cells, or PBMCs provided the cDNA or gDNA that served as material.

The CDR3 consists of 15 residues. V trimming: 6 bases; J trimming: 8 bases; junction bases outside the gene matches: 9. Germline loops: CDR1 SGHAT, CDR2 FQNNGV. This chain joins TRBV11-2 and TRBJ1-6; the match to TRBD1 covers 8 bases. Source material: peripheral blood. This clonotype was sampled from a woman aged 55-69 years with COVID-19, enrolled during active disease. This chain's CDR3 is CASRSTGGTYSPLHF. As DNA, the CDR3 is TGTGCCAGCAGGTCAACAGGGGGTACCTATTCACCCCTCCACTTT. Variable domain in full (rest from reference TRBV11-2 and TRBJ1-6): EAGVAQSPRYKIIEKRQSVAFWCNPISGHATLYWYQQILGQGPKLLIQFQNNGVVDDSQLPKDRFSAERLKGVDSTLKIQPAKLEDSAVYLCASRSTGGTYSPLHFGNGTRLTVT.